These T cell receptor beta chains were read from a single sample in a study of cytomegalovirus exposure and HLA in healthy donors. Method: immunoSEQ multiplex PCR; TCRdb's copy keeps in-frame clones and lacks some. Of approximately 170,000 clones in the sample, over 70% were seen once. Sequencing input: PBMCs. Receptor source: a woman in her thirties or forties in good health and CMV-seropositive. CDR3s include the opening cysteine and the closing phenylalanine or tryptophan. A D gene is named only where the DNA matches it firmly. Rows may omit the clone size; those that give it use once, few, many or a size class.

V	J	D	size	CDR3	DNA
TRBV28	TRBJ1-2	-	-	CATQGVNYGYTF	TGTGCCACTCAAGGGGTCAACTATGGCTACACCTTC
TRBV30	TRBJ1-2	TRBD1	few	CAWSIGTAYGYTF	TGTGCCTGGAGTATCGGGACAGCCTATGGCTACACCTTC
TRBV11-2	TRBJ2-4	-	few	CASSSNLGFGKSAKNIQYF	TGTGCCAGCAGCTCCAATCTTGGGTTCGGGAAGTCGGCCAAAAACATTCAGTACTTC
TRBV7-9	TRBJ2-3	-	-	CASSLTSRPDTQYF	TGTGCCAGCAGCCTGACTAGTCGCCCAGATACGCAGTATTTT
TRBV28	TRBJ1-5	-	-	CASRETGNQPQHF	TGTGCCAGCAGAGAAACAGGCAATCAGCCCCAGCATTTT
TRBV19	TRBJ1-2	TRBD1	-	CASILDRSYGYTF	TGTGCCAGTATCCTGGACAGGAGCTATGGCTACACCTTC
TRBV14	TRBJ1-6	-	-	CASSQGLSTLHF	TGTGCCAGCAGCCAAGGGCTCTCCACCCTCCACTTT
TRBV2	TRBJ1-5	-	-	CASSDQGDQPQHF	TGTGCCAGCAGTGATCAAGGGGATCAGCCCCAGCATTTT
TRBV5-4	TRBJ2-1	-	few	CASRTGINNEQFF	TGTGCCAGCAGGACAGGAATCAACAATGAGCAGTTCTTC
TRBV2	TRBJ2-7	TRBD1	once	CASDQDRSSYEQYF	TGTGCCAGCGACCAGGACAGGAGCTCCTACGAGCAGTACTTC
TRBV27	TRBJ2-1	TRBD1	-	CASSSYRGLGNEQFF	TGTGCCAGCAGTTCGTACAGGGGGCTGGGCAATGAGCAGTTCTTC
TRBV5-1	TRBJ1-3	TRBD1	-	CASSNDPDRWYSGNTIYF	TGCGCCAGCAGCAATGACCCGGACAGGTGGTACTCTGGAAACACCATATATTTT
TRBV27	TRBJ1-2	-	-	CASSLGRGAGGYTF	TGTGCCAGCAGTTTAGGTCGGGGGGCGGGTGGCTACACCTTC
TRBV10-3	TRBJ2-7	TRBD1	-	CAIKQGGYEQYF	TGTGCCATCAAACAGGGGGGTTACGAGCAGTACTTC
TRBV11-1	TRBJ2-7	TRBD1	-	CASTYRTGTAVGYEQYF	TGTGCCAGCACCTACAGGACAGGGACCGCGGTGGGATACGAGCAGTACTTC
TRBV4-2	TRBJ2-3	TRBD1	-	CASSQEATGAFTDTQYF	TGTGCCAGCAGCCAAGAGGCCACAGGGGCGTTCACAGATACGCAGTATTTT
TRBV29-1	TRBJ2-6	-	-	CSVSSGNVLTF	TGCAGCGTTTCCTCGGGGAACGTCCTGACTTTC
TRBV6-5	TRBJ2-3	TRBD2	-	CASTEAGGRTDTQYF	TGTGCCAGCACCGAAGCGGGGGGCCGCACAGATACGCAGTATTTT
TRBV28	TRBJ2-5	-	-	CASSLRTGLQETQYF	TGTGCCAGCAGTTTACGCACGGGACTCCAAGAGACCCAGTACTTC
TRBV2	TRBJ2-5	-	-	CASRDFQETQYF	TGTGCCAGCAGGGACTTCCAAGAGACCCAGTACTTC
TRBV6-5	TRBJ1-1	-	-	CASSYTFGTSNTEAFF	TGTGCCAGCAGTTACACCTTCGGGACAAGTAACACTGAAGCTTTCTTT
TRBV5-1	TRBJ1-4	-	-	CASSLRHPNEKLFF	TGCGCCAGCAGCTTGCGACACCCGAATGAAAAACTGTTTTTT
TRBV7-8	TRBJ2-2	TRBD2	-	CASKRGDVNTGELFF	TGTGCCAGCAAACGGGGGGACGTGAACACCGGGGAGCTGTTTTTT
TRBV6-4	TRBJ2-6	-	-	CASSESGAGANVLTF	TGTGCCAGCAGTGAATCGGGGGCTGGGGCCAACGTCCTGACTTTC
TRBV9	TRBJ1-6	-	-	CASSVGGEGTPLHF	TGTGCCAGCAGCGTAGGAGGAGAGGGAACACCCCTCCACTTT
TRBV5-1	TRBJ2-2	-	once	CASSFGGAGTGELFF	TGCGCCAGCAGCTTTGGGGGGGCGGGCACCGGGGAGCTGTTTTTT